Reported below is one T cell receptor beta chain. Antigen specificity is unknown. This sample was taken from a study of STAT3 mutations in large granular lymphocyte leukemia. Each sample's TCRbeta library yielded on average around 41,000 productive templates. Generated by immunoSEQ multiplex PCR, the TCRdb table keeps only in-frame clones and is missing some. The table lists thousands of clones, 57% of them singletons. Findings of the study overall: Every T-LGLL patient had at least one immunodominant TCRbeta clonotype.

The CDR3 totals 12 residues. V was pared by 1 base and J by 6 bases, with 7 bases between. The germline V gene encodes CDR1 SEHNR and CDR2 FQNEAQ (reference sequence). The rearrangement joins TRBV7-9 to TRBJ2-7; D unresolved. This sequence was found in a man aged 60 to 75 with T-cell large granular lymphocyte leukemia. Some clones in this sample may be carry-over from other donors' samples. Sequencing was done on a sample of peripheral blood mononuclear cells. CDR3 bases: TGTGCCAGCAGCTTAGACGCCGGCGAGCAGTACTTC. This translates into CASSLDAGEQYF. The full variable domain, completed using reference TRBV7-9 and TRBJ2-7, is DTGVSQNPRHKITKRGQNVTFRCDPISEHNRLYWYRQTLGQGPEFLTYFQNEAQLEKSRLLSDRFSAERPKGSFSTLEIQRTEQGDSAMYLCASSLDAGEQYFGPGTRLTVT.